The 8 T cell receptor beta chains given below trace back to one sample, sequenced in a study of blood T cell repertoires in COVID-19 (TCRdb year 2020). To prepare the library, the immunoSEQ multiplex PCR assay was applied. TCRdb mirrors the immuneACCESS table, restricted to in-frame sequences. Some clones are absent from its copies; in checked studies, under half trace to an unresolved V gene, and the reason for the others is unknown. Recorded for this sample are 250,000 to 300,000 clones; 65% to 90% of them occurred a single time. The ten largest account for 4.5% to 5.5% of the sample. The sequenced material came from peripheral blood. These receptors were taken from a man aged 50 or older with active or convalescent COVID-19.

This chain connects TRBV5-4 to TRBJ2-1; 7 bases are a match to TRBD2. CDR1 and CDR2 from the germline V gene are SGHNT and YYREEE (reference sequence). The V gene end was trimmed by 4 bases and the J gene end by 8 bases; junction bases not matched to a gene: 12. The CDR3 is 15 amino acids. CDR3 nucleotide sequence: TGTGCCAGCAGCCCAAGGCTAGCGGTTAAAGATGAGCAGTTCTTC. Its translation is CASSPRLAVKDEQFF.

This sequence joins TRBV9 and TRBJ2-2, with 10 bases aligning to TRBD2. V lost 0 bases and J lost 4; bases outside the gene matches: 3. Germline CDR1 reads SGDLS; CDR2 reads YYNGEE. The CDR3 is made up of 16 amino acids. The chain's CDR3 is CASSVGVAGGTGELFF. The CDR3 nucleotides are TGTGCCAGCAGCGTAGGTGTAGCGGGAGGCACCGGGGAGCTGTTTTTT.

The genes are TRBV6-2 or TRBV6-3 and TRBJ1-5; maybe TRBD1 (5 bases). With 2 bases removed from V and 1 base from J, the gap between germline ends came to 12 bases. Germline assignment: CDR1 MNHEY and CDR2 SVGEGT. The CDR3 totals 16 residues. The CDR3: CASSYRSRGSNQPQHF. For the CDR3, the DNA is TGTGCCAGCAGTTACCGGAGTCGGGGGAGCAATCAGCCCCAGCATTTT.

This clone has just one count. This chain's CDR3 is CAGLLAGGEQYF. The CDR3 coding sequence is TGTGCCGGTTTACTAGCGGGAGGCGAGCAGTACTTC. The chain couples TRBV30 to TRBJ2-7; TRBD2 agrees at 12 bases. Germline V gene lookup returns CDR1 GTSNPN and CDR2 SVGIG (reference sequence). The CDR3 sequence is 12 residues long. Losses at the gene ends were 8 bases for V and 6 bases for J; bases not matched to a gene: 5.

J is TRBJ2-5 and V is TRBV3-1 (or the pseudogene TRBV3-2); no definite D call. The CDR3 is 13 residues long. Germline CDR1 reads LGHDT; CDR2 reads YNNKEL (reference sequence). V dropped 0 bases and J dropped 4 bases, with 6 bases sitting between them. CDR3: CASSQENRETQYF. CDR3 bases: TGTGCCAGCAGCCAAGAAAACAGAGAGACCCAGTACTTC.

This clone was seen only once. This sequence joins TRBV15 and TRBJ2-5; D perhaps matches TRBD2 (5 bases). The CDR3 spans 15 residues. With 1 base removed from V and 4 bases from J, the gap between germline ends came to 13 bases. CDR1 is LNHNV, CDR2 YYDKDF, per germline (reference sequence). DNA for the CDR3: TGTGCCACCAGCAGAGCTGGCGCGGGCTCAGAGACCCAGTACTTC. Translation: CATSRAGAGSETQYF.

V and J are TRBV7-9 and TRBJ2-5; D is perhaps TRBD2 (6 bases). Germline CDR1 and CDR2: SEHNR and FQNEAQ (reference sequence). The CDR3 runs to 16 residues. The V gene lost 1 base and the J gene lost 5 bases, with 17 bases spanning the gap. CDR3 nucleotide sequence: TGTGCCAGCAGCTTAGGGGGAGGAGGCGGCTTGGAGACCCAGTACTTC. It translates to CASSLGGGGGLETQYF.

The chain links TRBV28 to TRBJ1-5; 7 positions agree with TRBD1. V gave up 5 bases and J gave up 5 bases; unmatched junction bases: 6. From germline, CDR1 is MDHEN and CDR2 SYDVKM. CDR3 size: 14 residues. CDR3 region: CASSPGTVYQPQHF. The CDR3, as DNA: TGTGCCAGCAGTCCCGGGACAGTTTATCAGCCCCAGCATTTT.